This T cell receptor (beta chain) was recorded in a study of cytotoxic CD8 clonotypes in ibrutinib-treated CLL (dated by TCRdb to about 2021). In terms of the full investigation: The cohort was composed of some twelve relapsed/refractory and about 15 treatment-naive patients; IGHV unmutated status was identified in 17 patients. On average, each sample had hundreds of thousands of productive templates and approximately 89,000 productive rearrangements. Responses were partial in roughly 25 patients and complete in 2; after median about 70 months follow-up, about 14 stayed in remission and roughly twelve progressed. Response samples were taken after a median of approximately a year on treatment, ranging from roughly 6 to 36 months. Longitudinal samples were obtainable from about 30% of the roughly 86 participants in the trial. Cryopreserved peripheral blood mononuclear cells were obtained before treatment, at response, and at either sustained remission or disease progression.

For TCR beta library preparation, roughly 2.2 micrograms of genomic DNA was extracted from cryopreserved PBMCs. Longitudinal blood samples from CLL patients on ibrutinib monotherapy underwent high-throughput TCR beta sequencing. The patients were enrolled in a single-center, open-label phase 2 trial of ibrutinib monotherapy. The full study reports these points: At baseline, clonality was higher than in age-matched healthy donors and showed a strong correlation with circulating CD8+ T-cell counts. Clonality rose at ibrutinib response, remained stable during sustained remission, and dropped back toward baseline at progression. Public clonotypes were rare and either shrank or stayed stable during treatment, and the rise in clonality at ibrutinib response reflected expansion of private clonotypes. Lymph node repertoires were not examined, and the timing of sampling was not matched between patients in sustained remission and those whose disease progressed.

Looking up the germline V gene (reference sequence) yields CDR1 WNHNN and CDR2 SYGVQD. From the cysteine through the phenylalanine, the CDR3 covers 14 amino acids. CDR3 DNA is the only sequence kept; it has 42 bases, read in frame from the first base. V is cut by 4 bases and J by 6 bases, and the space between the germline ends is 13 bases. With regard to this clone: Its antigen has not been determined. The sample holds no much larger clone one base away, and base qualities are not on file.

On a MiSeq, deep resolution sequencing aimed for a depth between 1 in 1 million and 1 in 200,000 T cells, with each clonotype covered approximately 10x on average. TCR beta libraries were generated with the immunoSEQ hsTCRB Kit. The authors' pipeline ran thus. Data were analyzed with ImmunoSEQ Data Assistant and ImmunoSEQ Analyzer, with V, D and J genes assigned per IMGT definitions. Clonality, with values ranging from 0 to 1, was calculated as one minus the normalized Shannon entropy of productive rearrangement frequencies. Only overrepresented clonotypes making up at least 0.05% of the repertoire of each patient were included in the public clonotype analysis. Approximately 12 repertoires from age-matched healthy donors, obtained from immuneACCESS, served as clonality controls. In its TCRdb copy, this immuneACCESS table keeps in-frame sequences only and misses some clones. Where compared with another copy, unresolved V genes explain less than half of these, and the others have no known cause. V and J calls and clone size are given by that table; D and trimming were obtained from the DNA. Across this sample there are some 11,000 clones, with under 80% seen only once. Around 25% of the sample is in the top ten clones.

The sequence was obtained from a human donor with chronic lymphocytic leukemia. The chain couples TRBV10-1 to TRBJ2-4; the D gene could be TRBD1 or TRBD2, each one agreeing over 5 bases. Sequenced here: PBMCs, sampled before ibrutinib treatment. The CDR3 here reads CASSGGAGLNIQYF. The nucleotides read TGCGCCAGCAGTGGGGGAGCAGGGTTAAACATTCAGTACTTC.